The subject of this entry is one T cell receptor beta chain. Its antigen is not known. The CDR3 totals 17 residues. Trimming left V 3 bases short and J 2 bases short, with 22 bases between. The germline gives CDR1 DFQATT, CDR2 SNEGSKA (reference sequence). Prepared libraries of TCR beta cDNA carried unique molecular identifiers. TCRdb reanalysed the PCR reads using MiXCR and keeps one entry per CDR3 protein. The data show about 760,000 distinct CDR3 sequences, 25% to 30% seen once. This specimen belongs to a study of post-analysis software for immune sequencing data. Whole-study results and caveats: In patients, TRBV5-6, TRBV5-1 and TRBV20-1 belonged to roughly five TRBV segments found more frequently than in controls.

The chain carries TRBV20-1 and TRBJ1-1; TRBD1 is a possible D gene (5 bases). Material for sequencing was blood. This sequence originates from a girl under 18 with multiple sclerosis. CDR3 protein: CSARVLFGRGHNTEAFF. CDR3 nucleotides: TGCAGTGCTAGGGTCCTTTTTGGAAGGGGTCACAACACTGAAGCTTTCTTT.